These 20 T cell receptor beta chains were sequenced from one sample in a study of T cell responses to AZD1222 COVID-19 vaccine. Repertoires were generated with immunoSEQ multiplex PCR, while TCRdb's copy carries only in-frame clones and drops some. Here the sample spans around 150,000 clones, about 90% being singletons. The sequencing here drew on peripheral blood, taken 28 days after the second AZD1222 dose. The receptors shown here come from an adult who received the AZD1222 COVID-19 vaccine.

J is TRBJ1-6 and V is TRBV7-2; 7 positions match TRBD1. The CDR3 has 14 amino acids. Germline V CDR1 and CDR2: SGHTA, FQGNSA. V was clipped by 3 bases and J by 7 bases; unmatched bases: 3. CDR3 loop: CASSFWTGNSPLHF. The CDR3 nucleotides read TGTGCCAGCAGCTTTTGGACAGGCAATTCACCCCTCCACTTT.

The chain has TRBV29-1 and TRBJ1-1; unclear D gene. This CDR3 is 12 amino acids long. V dropped 4 bases and J dropped 3 bases, with 9 bases sitting between them. Germline CDR1 is SQVTM and CDR2 is ANQGSEA. In DNA form, the CDR3 reads TGCAGCGTTGTGACCCGGGACACTGAAGCTTTCTTT. As protein: CSVVTRDTEAFF.

The chain uses TRBV18 and TRBJ2-7, with TRBD2 identical over 8 bases. Germline lookup yields CDR1 KGHSH and CDR2 LQKENI. V lost 6 bases and J lost 2; bases outside the gene matches: 12. CDR3 length: 16 amino acids. CDR3 nucleotide sequence: TGTGCCAGCTCTCCAGAGGGCCGGGGGGGTACCTACGAGCAGTACTTC. Translating it yields CASSPEGRGGTYEQYF.

The rearrangement joins TRBV27 to TRBJ2-7; D gene ambiguous. Trimming pared 1 base from V and 3 bases from J, leaving 13 bases between. In germline, CDR1 is MNHEY, CDR2 SMNVEV (reference sequence). The CDR3 is made up of 15 amino acids. DNA for the CDR3: TGTGCCAGCAGTTTATGGCCGCAATCTTTCTACGAGCAGTACTTC. Residues: CASSLWPQSFYEQYF.

The rearrangement links TRBV4-3 to TRBJ1-2; possibly TRBD1 for D (5 bases). V was cut by 3 bases and J by 2 bases, with 19 bases left in between. This CDR3 region has 17 residues. Per germline, CDR1 LGHNA and CDR2 YSLEER. The CDR3 region has the DNA TGCGCCAGCAGCCACAGCAGGCGGGCAGGGCCCAACTATGGCTACACCTTC. Residues: CASSHSRRAGPNYGYTF.

The chain carries TRBV7-3 and TRBJ2-3; D uncertain. This CDR3 has 15 amino acids. V shed 4 bases and J shed 6 bases, with 17 bases lying between them. Germline CDR1 and CDR2: SGHTA and FQGTGA. The CDR3 region is CASSSGGRPRDTQYF. The DNA of the CDR3 is TGTGCCAGCAGCTCGGGCGGCCGGCCGCGGGATACGCAGTATTTT.

The chain is built from TRBV5-1 and TRBJ2-1, with 8 nucleotides matching TRBD2. The V and J ends lost 0 bases and 7 bases, in that order; junction bases with no gene match: 15. The CDR3 sequence is 18 residues long. Germline V gene lookup returns CDR1 SGHRS and CDR2 YFSETQ. Here the CDR3 reads CASSLANPGGAGGNEQFF. The CDR3 nucleotides read TGCGCCAGCAGCTTGGCCAATCCCGGGGGGGCGGGGGGAAATGAGCAGTTCTTC.

The chain employs TRBV7-2 and TRBJ2-4; D could derive from TRBD1 or TRBD2 (5 bases each). Trimming took 0 bases from V and 1 from J, leaving 13 bases between them. CDR3 size: 17 residues. Germline loops: CDR1 SGHTA, CDR2 FQGNSA. CDR3 sequence (DNA): TGTGCCAGCAGCTTAGCGGGGACCGTGAATGCCAAAAACATTCAGTACTTC. Translated, it gives CASSLAGTVNAKNIQYF.

V is TRBV7-9 and J is TRBJ2-7; D possibly matches TRBD1 or TRBD2 (5 bases each). Deletions cut 4 bases from V and 0 bases from J, with 16 bases between. Germline assignment: CDR1 SEHNR and CDR2 FQNEAQ (reference sequence). This CDR3 has 16 amino acids. The CDR3 nucleotides are TGTGCCAGCAGCTCCCCCGGGGCCCCTAGCTCCTACGAGCAGTACTTC. Its protein is CASSSPGAPSSYEQYF.

The chain carries TRBV6-5 and TRBJ1-1; D call uncertain. This CDR3 comprises 14 residues. Germline V gene sequence: CDR1 MNHEY, CDR2 SVGAGI. With 7 bases removed from V and 3 bases from J, the gap between germline ends came to 15 bases. This CDR3 reads CASIPAGSDTEAFF. CDR3 coding DNA: TGTGCCAGCATCCCGGCGGGGAGCGACACTGAAGCTTTCTTT.

The chain uses TRBV5-1 and TRBJ1-5; TRBD1 aligns across 9 bases. With 4 bases clipped from V and 3 bases from J, the junction kept 17 bases outside the gene matches. The CDR3 has 19 residues. Germline V lookup: CDR1 SGHRS, CDR2 YFSETQ. DNA of the CDR3: TGCGCCAGCAGCACCCACACCGGGACAGGGAGTGGGGACAATCAGCCCCAGCATTTT. Protein sequence: CASSTHTGTGSGDNQPQHF.

The chain has TRBV5-1 and TRBJ1-6, with 9 bases lining up with TRBD1. J gave up 9 bases and V 7 bases, and 11 bases lay outside the gene matches. CDR3 size: 15 residues. CDR1 and CDR2 (germline): SGHRS, YFSETQ. The CDR3 DNA is TGCGCCAGCGGCTCCGGGACAGGGACTTCTTCACCCCTCCACTTT. Its protein product is CASGSGTGTSSPLHF.

The chain carries TRBV7-3 and TRBJ1-1; TRBD1 matches 7 bases. CDR1 is SGHTA and CDR2 is FQGTGA in the germline V gene. With 5 bases clipped from V and 8 bases from J, the junction kept 11 bases outside the gene matches. The CDR3 length is 14 residues. The CDR3 loop reads CASSIEPGQTEAFF. CDR3 in DNA: TGTGCCAGCAGCATCGAACCGGGACAGACGGAAGCTTTCTTT.

This chain uses TRBV5-1 with TRBJ2-4; D is ambiguous. In germline, CDR1 is SGHRS, CDR2 YFSETQ. V lost 4 bases and J lost 9, with 20 bases in between. The CDR3 has 15 amino acids. The CDR3 region is CASSPRSPALGIQYF. The CDR3, as DNA: TGCGCCAGCAGCCCTAGGTCTCCGGCCCTGGGCATTCAGTACTTC.

V usage is TRBV10-3 and J usage is TRBJ1-2; D unresolved. Deletions cut 3 bases from V and 4 bases from J, with 9 bases between. The CDR3 is 13 amino acids. The V gene's germline CDR1 is ENHRY and CDR2 SYGVKD. CDR3 bases: TGTGCCATCAGTGAAGAGGACGGCTATGGCTACACCTTC. This sequence encodes CAISEEDGYGYTF.

The chain employs TRBV5-1 and TRBJ1-2, with TRBD1 as a possible D gene (5 bases). Germline V gives CDR1 SGHRS, CDR2 YFSETQ. This CDR3 comprises 13 residues. With 2 bases removed from V and 4 bases from J, the gap between germline ends came to 9 bases. Here the CDR3 DNA reads TGCGCCAGCAGCTTAGACAGTCTCTATGGCTACACCTTC. Encoded protein: CASSLDSLYGYTF.

The chain carries TRBV14 and TRBJ2-7; D unclear. V was cut by 9 bases and J by 3 bases, with 15 bases left in between. The CDR3 covers 13 residues. Germline CDR1 SGHDN, CDR2 FVKESK. The CDR3 reads CASSVWRFYEQYF. The CDR3 nucleotides are TGTGCCAGTTCCGTCTGGCGTTTCTACGAGCAGTACTTC. Full variable domain (missing parts from reference TRBV14 and TRBJ2-7): EAGVTQFPSHSVIEKGQTVTLRCDPISGHDNLYWYRRVMGKEIKFLLHFVKESKQDESGMPNNRFLAERTGGTYSTLKVQPAELEDSGVYFCASSVWRFYEQYFGPGTRLTVT.

In its sample, this clone was seen a few times. The V and J genes are TRBV28 and TRBJ2-7; D remains ambiguous. Trimming removed 5 bases from V and 7 bases from J, with 15 bases in between. This CDR3 spans 13 amino acids. CDR1 is MDHEN and CDR2 is SYDVKM in the germline V gene. CDR3 sequence: CASSPWLLREQYF. Here the CDR3 DNA reads TGTGCCAGCAGTCCCTGGCTGTTGAGGGAGCAGTACTTC.

The chain carries TRBV12-3 or TRBV12-4 and TRBJ2-5, with a weak D call TRBD2 (6 bases). There are 13 residues in the CDR3. V lost 3 bases, J lost 2 bases, and 7 bases lay in between. The CDR3 region is CASSFGRQETQYF. The CDR3 DNA reads as TGTGCCAGCAGTTTCGGGAGACAAGAGACCCAGTACTTC.

V is TRBV6-5 and J is TRBJ1-2; 10 bases line up with TRBD1. The germline V gene encodes CDR1 MNHEY and CDR2 SVGAGI. CDR3 length equals 14 residues. The J segment lost 4 bases and the V segment lost 6 bases, leaving 5 bases of the junction unmatched. DNA for the CDR3: TGTGCCAGCAGACCCGGACAGGGGGTCTATGGCTACACCTTC. This sequence encodes CASRPGQGVYGYTF.